One sample yielded the 25 T cell receptor beta chains listed below, sequenced in a study of T cell responses to AZD1222 COVID-19 vaccine. The protocol was immunoSEQ multiplex PCR, while the TCRdb copy is restricted to in-frame clones and leaves out a portion. The sample lists about 150,000 clones; about nine tenths were seen once. Sequencing used peripheral blood, obtained on day 0 of AZD1222 vaccination. These receptors all stem from an adult in good health.

This clone has ten or more counts. V usage is TRBV15 and J usage is TRBJ2-1; possibly TRBD2 for D (7 bases). Germline lookup yields CDR1 LNHNV and CDR2 YYDKDF (reference sequence). This CDR3 has 15 residues. V was trimmed by 1 base and J by 4 bases, leaving 11 bases between them. The CDR3 DNA follows: TGTGCCACCAGCAGAGTTCGGGGGGCATACAATGAGCAGTTCTTC. Its translation is CATSRVRGAYNEQFF.

This clone was observed a single time. The chain combines TRBV6-1 with TRBJ1-2, with a possible D match to TRBD1 (6 bases). Trimming removed 5 bases from V and 8 bases from J, with 12 bases in between. Germline-derived CDR1 and CDR2 are MNHNS and SASEGT. The CDR3 has 12 amino acids. The CDR3 spells CASSSGVGGYTF. The CDR3 region has the DNA TGTGCCAGCAGTTCAGGGGTTGGAGGCTACACCTTC.

The chain couples TRBV19 to TRBJ2-7; tentative D call: TRBD1 (5 bases). This CDR3 comprises 15 residues. CDR1 is LNHDA, CDR2 SQIVND, per germline (reference sequence). Trimming took 3 bases from V and 0 from J, leaving 12 bases between them. DNA of the CDR3: TGTGCCAGTAGTATTAACAGGATGAGCTCCTACGAGCAGTACTTC. Encoded protein: CASSINRMSSYEQYF.

The chain joins TRBV7-2 to TRBJ1-1; the D gene is possibly TRBD1 (5 bases). V dropped 5 bases and J dropped 10 bases, with 14 bases sitting between them. Germline V gene lookup returns CDR1 SGHTA and CDR2 FQGNSA. The CDR3 spans 12 residues. The CDR3 bases are TGTGCCAGCAGCCCAGGGTGGGATAGAGCTTTCTTT. Encoded protein: CASSPGWDRAFF.

This rearrangement joins TRBV19 to TRBJ1-6, with D possibly matching TRBD1 (5 bases). CDR3 length: 14 amino acids. V gave up 3 bases and J gave up 10 bases, with 13 bases separating them. The germline V gene has CDR1 LNHDA and CDR2 SQIVND (reference sequence). CDR3 bases: TGTGCCAGTAGTATTAACGGGGACGCCTCACCCCTCCACTTT. This codes for CASSINGDASPLHF.

The chain has TRBV21-1 and TRBJ2-3; the table assigns TRBD1, which was not confirmed against the DNA. TRBV21-1 is recorded as a pseudogene. CDR3 length: 14 residues. The CDR3 bases are TGTGCCAGCAGCAAAGAGGGGGACACAGATACGCAGTATTTT. Its translation is CASSKEGDTDTQYF.

The chain has TRBV27 and TRBJ1-2, with 9 bases identical to TRBD1. Germline V gene sequence: CDR1 MNHEY, CDR2 SMNVEV (reference sequence). Unmatched junction bases numbered 11, after V lost 6 bases and J lost 0 bases. The CDR3 extends over 17 amino acids. The CDR3, as DNA: TGTGCCAGCAGCGTTACAGGGGGCCAGTTAGCTAACTATGGCTACACCTTC. Translation gives CASSVTGGQLANYGYTF.

The chain carries TRBV11-2 and TRBJ2-7; D gene uncertain. Germline V lookup: CDR1 SGHAT, CDR2 FQNNGV. V lost 2 bases to trimming and J lost 1 base, with 12 bases between them. CDR3 size: 15 residues. The CDR3 DNA is TGTGCCAGCAGCTTAAGTATCGGCGGTTCCTACGAGCAGTACTTC. Translating it yields CASSLSIGGSYEQYF.

J is TRBJ1-5 and V is TRBV6-1, with D perhaps matching TRBD1 (6 bases). Trimming took 2 bases from V and 3 from J, leaving 14 bases between them. Germline CDR1 reads MNHNS; CDR2 reads SASEGT. The CDR3 runs 16 residues. The CDR3 loop reads CASSESVGQNNQPQHF. CDR3 DNA sequence: TGTGCCAGCAGTGAATCCGTAGGACAGAACAATCAGCCCCAGCATTTT.

The V gene is TRBV29-1, the J gene TRBJ2-2, with 8 bases matching TRBD1. Germline V gene sequence: CDR1 SQVTM, CDR2 ANQGSEA. The CDR3 spans 13 residues. The V and J ends lost 5 bases and 5 bases, in that order; junction bases with no gene match: 4. The CDR3 coding sequence is TGCAGCGTTTGGACAGGGCTAACCGGGGAGCTGTTTTTT. Protein sequence: CSVWTGLTGELFF.

This clone has just one count. V usage is TRBV5-1 and J usage is TRBJ1-1; D unresolved. Trimming left V 0 bases short and J 2 bases short, with 8 bases between. In germline, CDR1 is SGHRS, CDR2 YFSETQ. This CDR3 has 14 amino acids. The CDR3, as DNA: TGCGCCAGCAGCTTGGCCCCTGACAACACTGAAGCTTTCTTT. It encodes CASSLAPDNTEAFF.

The J gene is TRBJ2-3, the V gene TRBV6-5; perhaps TRBD1 as D (5 bases). V dropped 5 bases and J dropped 2 bases, with 8 bases sitting between them. The CDR3 consists of 13 residues. The germline V gene encodes CDR1 MNHEY and CDR2 SVGAGI. CDR3 loop: CASSPGYTDTQYF. The CDR3 bases are TGTGCCAGCAGTCCAGGGTACACAGATACGCAGTATTTT.

This chain connects TRBV10-2 to TRBJ2-5; a possible D gene is TRBD1 (6 bases). V was shortened by 5 bases and J by 2 bases, with 9 bases between the two germline ends. CDR1 is WSHSY and CDR2 is SAAADI in the germline V gene. The length of the CDR3 is 13 residues. CDR3 sequence reads: CASSPDRQETQYF. The CDR3 DNA reads TGCGCCAGCAGTCCGGACAGACAAGAGACCCAGTACTTC.

This chain links TRBV18 with TRBJ1-6, with TRBD1 matching 9 bases. This CDR3 has 16 residues. Germline V gives CDR1 KGHSH, CDR2 LQKENI. The J segment lost 11 bases and the V segment lost 3 bases, leaving 11 bases of the junction unmatched. DNA of the CDR3: TGTGCCAGCTCACCCCCGGGACAGGGAGCAGCCACACCCCTCCACTTT. Protein sequence: CASSPPGQGAATPLHF.

V and J are TRBV19 and TRBJ1-5, with a tentative D call TRBD1 (6 bases). Germline assignment: CDR1 LNHDA and CDR2 SQIVND (reference sequence). The CDR3 covers 14 residues. Trimming removed 5 bases from V and 5 bases from J, with 13 bases in between. CDR3 bases: TGTGCCAGTAGTCTCGGGACAACCTATCAGCCCCAGCATTTT. This encodes CASSLGTTYQPQHF.

This clone showed up just a few times. The chain has TRBV5-5 and TRBJ2-3, with 9 bases lining up with TRBD2. The CDR3 covers 15 residues. V lost 2 bases and J lost 4; bases outside the gene matches: 5. Germline CDR1 is SGHKS and CDR2 is YYEKEE (reference sequence). The CDR3 coding sequence is TGTGCCAGCAGCTTTCGGCGGGGGGGCCCAGATACGCAGTATTTT. Translated: CASSFRRGGPDTQYF.

The chain is built from TRBV27 and TRBJ2-7, with TRBD1 matching 9 bases. J was trimmed by 3 bases and V by 5 bases; bases with no gene match: 8. Germline values: CDR1 MNHEY, CDR2 SMNVEV (reference sequence). The CDR3 is 15 residues long. In nucleotides, the CDR3 is TGTGCCAGCAGTCTCAGCGGACAGGGGTACTACGAGCAGTACTTC. This encodes CASSLSGQGYYEQYF.

This rearrangement joins TRBV7-2 to TRBJ2-5, with TRBD2 matching over 8 bases. CDR3 length: 17 residues. The junction had 10 bases not matched to a gene; V was cut back by 0 bases and J by 4 bases. The V gene's germline CDR1 is SGHTA and CDR2 FQGNSA. The DNA of the CDR3 is TGTGCCAGCAGCTTAGCCTTCCTCGGGGGGGCCTCAGAGACCCAGTACTTC. Translation gives CASSLAFLGGASETQYF.

This chain uses TRBV5-1 with TRBJ2-1; perhaps TRBD1 as D (6 bases). The CDR3 has 18 amino acids. V shed 8 bases and J shed 4 bases, with 28 bases lying between them. Germline V gene data show CDR1 as SGHRS and CDR2 as YFSETQ. In DNA, the CDR3 is TGCGCCAGGGTTGATGACAGGTTTGGGACCCCAGTTTACAATGAGCAGTTCTTC. As protein: CARVDDRFGTPVYNEQFF.

This rearrangement joins TRBV6-2 or TRBV6-3 to TRBJ2-1, with TRBD2 matching 9 bases. There are 17 residues in the CDR3. J lost 3 bases, V lost 2 bases, and 8 bases had no gene match. CDR1 MNHEY and CDR2 SVGEGT come from the germline V gene. CDR3 sequence: CASSYPSAGGLYNEQFF. In DNA form, the CDR3 reads TGTGCCAGCAGTTACCCCTCAGCGGGGGGCCTCTACAATGAGCAGTTCTTC.

This sequence joins TRBV7-8 and TRBJ2-3; D is possibly TRBD2 (7 bases). The CDR3 is 16 residues long. Germline lookup yields CDR1 SGHVS and CDR2 FQNEAQ. V gave up 5 bases and J gave up 1 base, with 16 bases separating them. CDR3 in amino acids: CASSGRSGGGTDTQYF. The CDR3 DNA follows: TGTGCCAGCAGCGGACGTTCGGGGGGCGGCACAGATACGCAGTATTTT.

This chain connects TRBV10-3 to TRBJ1-4; D uncertain. Trimming took off 4 bases at V and 2 bases at J, with 8 bases between the two ends. Germline CDR1 and CDR2: ENHRY and SYGVKD. This CDR3 is 14 amino acids long. In nucleotides, the CDR3 is TGTGCCATCAGTGTCGGCGGGACTAATGAAAAACTGTTTTTT. Its protein is CAISVGGTNEKLFF.

This chain connects TRBV4-1 to TRBJ2-7; no definite D call. Trimming pared 0 bases from V and 3 bases from J, leaving 9 bases between. There are 14 residues in the CDR3. Germline CDR1 MGHRA, CDR2 YSYEKL. CDR3 nucleotides: TGCGCCAGCAGCCAAGATCGAAGCAGCTACGAGCAGTACTTC. Its protein is CASSQDRSSYEQYF.

V usage is TRBV7-2 and J usage is TRBJ1-4; D uncertain. With 5 bases removed from V and 8 bases from J, the gap between germline ends came to 18 bases. CDR1 and CDR2 from the germline V gene are SGHTA and FQGNSA. The CDR3 sequence is 15 residues long. CDR3 residues: CASSIGRTRREKLFF. The CDR3 DNA reads as TGTGCCAGCAGCATCGGACGCACCAGGAGGGAAAAACTGTTTTTT.

CDR3 sequence: CASSERELNQPQHF. The CDR3 nucleotides read TGTGCCAGCAGTGAACGGGAGTTGAATCAGCCCCAGCATTTT. V gene TRBV6-1 combines with J gene TRBJ1-5; D gene uncertain. The V gene lost 2 bases and the J gene lost 4 bases, with 9 bases spanning the gap. The CDR3 loop spans 14 amino acids. Germline CDR1 and CDR2: MNHNS and SASEGT.